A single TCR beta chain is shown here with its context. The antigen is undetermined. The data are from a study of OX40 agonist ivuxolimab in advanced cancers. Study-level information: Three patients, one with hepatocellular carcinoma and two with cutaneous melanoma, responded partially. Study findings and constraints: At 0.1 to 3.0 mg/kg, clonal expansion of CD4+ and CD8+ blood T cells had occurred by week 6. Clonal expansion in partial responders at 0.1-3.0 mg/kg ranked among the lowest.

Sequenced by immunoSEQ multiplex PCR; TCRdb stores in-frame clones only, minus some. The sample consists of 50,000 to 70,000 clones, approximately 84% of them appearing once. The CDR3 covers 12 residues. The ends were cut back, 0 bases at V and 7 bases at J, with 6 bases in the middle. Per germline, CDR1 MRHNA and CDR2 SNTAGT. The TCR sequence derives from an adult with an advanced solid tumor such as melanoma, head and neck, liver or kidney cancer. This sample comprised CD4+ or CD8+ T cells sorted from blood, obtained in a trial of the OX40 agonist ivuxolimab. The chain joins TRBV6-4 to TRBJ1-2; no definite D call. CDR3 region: CASSDSGLGYTF. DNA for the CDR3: TGTGCCAGCAGTGACTCAGGGCTTGGCTACACCTTC.